These T cell receptor beta chains were read from a single sample in a study of PD-1 blockade in classical Hodgkin lymphoma. Some clones are missing from TCRdb's copy, which holds only in-frame ones; the method was immunoSEQ multiplex PCR. Found here are 45,000 or so clones, 78% of them singletons; the top ten hold less than 40%. The specimen comprised peripheral blood mononuclear cells (PBMCs), sampled before the fourth cycle of nivolumab. The receptors stem from a human donor with classical Hodgkin lymphoma. Both conserved end residues are part of each CDR3. A D gene is named only where the DNA matches it firmly. Not every row has a clone size; where given, it reads once, few, many or a size class.

clone size	V gene	D gene	J gene	CDR3 protein	CDR3 DNA
.	TRBV2	.	TRBJ1-4	CASSDLGEKLFF	TGTGCCAGCAGTGATCTGGGTGAAAAACTGTTTTTT
.	TRBV30	.	TRBJ2-5	CAWSSGGTQYF	TGTGCCTGGAGTTCGGGTGGGACCCAGTACTTC
.	TRBV4-2	.	TRBJ1-1	CASSQEIWNTEAFF	TGTGCCAGCAGCCAAGAGATATGGAACACTGAAGCTTTCTTT
.	TRBV7-2	.	TRBJ1-5	CASSVLDRPNQPQHF	TGTGCCAGCAGCGTCCTGGACCGTCCCAATCAGCCCCAGCATTTT
.	TRBV9	.	TRBJ2-5	CASSVAVGSGEETQYF	TGTGCCAGCAGCGTAGCGGTGGGTAGCGGCGAAGAGACCCAGTACTTC
few	TRBV27	.	TRBJ1-5	CASSFQPRTNQPQHF	TGTGCCAGCAGTTTCCAACCCCGGACAAATCAGCCCCAGCATTTT
.	TRBV27	TRBD2	TRBJ2-3	CASSFLPSGGATDTQYF	TGTGCCAGCAGTTTCCTTCCCTCCGGGGGGGCGACAGATACGCAGTATTTT
.	TRBV7-9	TRBD1	TRBJ1-5	CASSLQGAKPQHF	TGTGCCAGCAGCCTCCAGGGGGCGAAGCCCCAGCATTTT
.	TRBV19	.	TRBJ2-3	CASSYGQKTDTQYF	TGTGCCAGTAGCTACGGACAGAAGACAGATACGCAGTATTTT
.	TRBV5-1	.	TRBJ2-7	CASSLGIDARDPYEQYF	TGCGCCAGCAGCTTGGGTATTGACGCCAGAGACCCCTACGAGCAGTACTTC
.	TRBV7-9	TRBD1	TRBJ1-1	CASSPGGGTEAFF	TGTGCCAGCAGCCCAGGGGGAGGCACTGAAGCTTTCTTT
.	TRBV28	.	TRBJ1-5	CASSLVQENQPQHF	TGTGCCAGCAGTTTGGTACAGGAAAATCAGCCCCAGCATTTT
.	TRBV2	.	TRBJ1-5	CASKGGTSNQPQHF	TGTGCCAGCAAAGGAGGAACGAGCAATCAGCCCCAGCATTTT
.	TRBV5-1	TRBD1	TRBJ2-7	CASSRGQNEQYF	TGCGCCAGCAGCCGGGGACAGAACGAGCAGTACTTC
.	TRBV5-1	.	TRBJ2-1	CASSLVTGVDEQFF	TGCGCCAGCAGCTTGGTTACCGGGGTTGATGAGCAGTTCTTC
.	TRBV6-6	TRBD1	TRBJ1-4	CASSLQGGKLFF	TGTGCCAGCAGTTTACAGGGGGGCAAACTGTTTTTT
.	TRBV18	TRBD1	TRBJ1-1	CASSPPTGEGTEAFF	TGTGCCAGCTCACCACCGACAGGGGAGGGTACTGAAGCTTTCTTT
few	TRBV28	.	TRBJ2-4	CASSLWGLAKNIQYF	TGTGCCAGCAGTTTATGGGGACTAGCCAAAAACATTCAGTACTTC
few	TRBV9	.	TRBJ1-6	CASSVLGNSPLHF	TGTGCCAGCAGCGTACTGGGGAATTCACCCCTCCACTTT
few	TRBV10-1	.	TRBJ1-5	CASTPGRTEFYSNQPQHF	TGCGCCAGCACCCCGGGGAGGACTGAGTTTTATAGCAATCAGCCCCAGCATTTT
.	TRBV7-8	.	TRBJ2-6	CASSLGQGNVLTF	TGTGCCAGCAGCTTAGGGCAGGGTAACGTCCTGACTTTC
.	TRBV5-4	.	TRBJ2-1	CASSPPIGLWASGEQFF	TGTGCCAGCAGCCCGCCCATTGGTCTGTGGGCCTCAGGTGAGCAGTTCTTC
.	TRBV6-1	TRBD2	TRBJ2-3	CASSAPGLAGGPDTQYF	TGTGCCAGCAGTGCCCCGGGACTAGCGGGGGGGCCGGATACGCAGTATTTT
.	TRBV5-4	.	TRBJ1-4	CASSLTGRRDEKLFF	TGTGCCAGCAGCCTTACGGGCAGGAGAGATGAAAAACTGTTTTTT
.	TRBV29-1	.	TRBJ2-7	CSVGKGEREQYF	TGCAGCGTTGGGAAGGGGGAGCGCGAGCAGTACTTC
few	TRBV5-1	.	TRBJ2-1	CASRQGVDNEQFF	TGCGCCAGCAGGCAGGGCGTCGACAATGAGCAGTTCTTC
.	TRBV19	.	TRBJ2-5	CASSLGSEETQYF	TGTGCCAGTAGTCTCGGGAGTGAAGAGACCCAGTACTTC
.	TRBV2	.	TRBJ1-2	CASSDRRDPHGYTF	TGTGCCAGCAGTGATCGGAGGGATCCGCATGGCTACACCTTC
.	TRBV2	TRBD2	TRBJ2-7	CASSEARGEGRYEQYF	TGTGCCAGCAGTGAAGCGCGGGGGGAGGGTCGCTACGAGCAGTACTTC
few	TRBV6-6	.	TRBJ2-5	CASSYPTLIQETQYF	TGTGCCAGCAGTTACCCCACACTAATCCAAGAGACCCAGTACTTC
few	TRBV7-2	TRBD1	TRBJ1-2	CASSWGTGSNYGYTF	TGTGCCAGCAGCTGGGGGACAGGGTCTAACTATGGCTACACCTTC
.	TRBV28	.	TRBJ1-4	CASGLGGEAEKLFF	TGTGCCAGCGGCTTGGGGGGGGAGGCAGAAAAACTGTTTTTT
.	TRBV10-3	.	TRBJ2-3	CAISDRERDTQYF	TGTGCCATCAGTGACCGGGAAAGGGATACGCAGTATTTT
.	TRBV7-3	.	TRBJ2-1	CASSPGGGLGNEQFF	TGTGCCAGCAGCCCGGGCGGGGGCCTAGGTAATGAGCAGTTCTTC
.	TRBV2	TRBD1	TRBJ1-5	CASLDRGRGNQPQHF	TGTGCCAGCCTCGACAGGGGAAGGGGCAATCAGCCCCAGCATTTT
.	TRBV6-6	.	TRBJ1-5	CASSYSISQPQHF	TGTGCCAGCAGTTACTCGATCTCGCAGCCCCAGCATTTT
.	TRBV11-2	TRBD2	TRBJ2-3	CASSQTSGAWDTQYF	TGTGCCAGCAGTCAAACTAGCGGGGCTTGGGATACGCAGTATTTT
.	TRBV28	TRBD1	TRBJ1-2	CASSLRGQSNYGYTF	TGTGCCAGCAGTTTACGGGGACAGTCCAACTATGGCTACACCTTC
.	TRBV7-2	.	TRBJ2-1	CASTQYRAGRNEQFF	TGTGCCAGCACCCAGTATCGAGCCGGGCGGAATGAGCAGTTCTTC
.	TRBV18	.	TRBJ2-7	CASSPRETYEQYF	TGTGCCAGCTCACCTCGGGAAACCTACGAGCAGTACTTC
.	TRBV18	.	TRBJ2-2	CASSQAENTGELFF	TGTGCCAGCTCACAGGCAGAGAACACCGGGGAGCTGTTTTTT
.	TRBV4-2	.	TRBJ2-5	CASSQDGQYQETQYF	TGTGCCAGCAGCCAAGACGGACAGTACCAAGAGACCCAGTACTTC
.	TRBV11-2	.	TRBJ2-3	CASSLDRTGDTQYF	TGTGCCAGCAGCTTAGATCGAACGGGCGATACGCAGTATTTT
.	TRBV19	.	TRBJ2-6	CASSILNSGANVLTF	TGTGCCAGTAGTATACTCAACTCTGGGGCCAACGTCCTGACTTTC